The TCR beta chain described here comes from a study of blood T cell repertoires in COVID-19. For the study at large: Spain, Italy and the United States supplied samples that represented acute and convalescent COVID-19.

This CDR3 comprises 17 residues. The V end was cut by 5 bases, the J end by 0 bases, with 18 bases between. Per germline, CDR1 SGHTS and CDR2 YDEGEE. Enrollees, roughly 18 to 90 years old, lived in about two dozen US areas. Method: immunoSEQ multiplex PCR; TCRdb's copy keeps in-frame clones and lacks some. Of roughly 340,000 clones detected, around 91% appear once; the ten largest clones hold roughly 1%. The TCR originated in a man between 18 and 35 years old who had recovered from COVID-19. The specimen sequenced was PBMCs or T cells enriched from blood (not recorded which). The chain combines TRBV5-8 with TRBJ2-1, with D perhaps matching TRBD2 (6 bases). CDR3 sequence (DNA): TGTGCCAGCAGTTATGCGGGACTTTCATTCTCCTACAATGAGCAGTTCTTC. It specifies CASSYAGLSFSYNEQFF.